Presented here are 12 T cell receptor beta chains from one specimen sequenced in a study of shared clonotypes between healthy human individuals. The data were produced by immunoSEQ multiplex PCR, yet TCRdb's version contains in-frame clones alone and is incomplete. The sample records 980,000 or so clones, 70% to 85% being singletons. Sequenced: memory CD4+ T cells sorted from blood. Subset: CD45RA-negative fraction. The receptors stem from a man aged 18 to 29 in good health.

This clone was counted a few times. The same CDR3 arises from other DNA sequences in this sample as well. The genes are TRBV6-1 and TRBJ1-5, with D perhaps matching TRBD1 (5 bases). V was shortened by 2 bases and J by 7 bases, with 6 bases between the two germline ends. CDR3 length: 12 residues. The germline V gene encodes CDR1 MNHNS and CDR2 SASEGT. The CDR3 sequence: CASSERGQPQHF. Written as DNA, the CDR3 is TGTGCCAGCAGTGAAAGGGGCCAGCCCCAGCATTTT.

V is TRBV30 and J is TRBJ2-5, with D perhaps matching TRBD1 or TRBD2 (5 bases each). This CDR3 has 13 residues. Germline V gene sequence: CDR1 GTSNPN, CDR2 SVGIG (reference sequence). Deletions cut 0 bases from V and 5 bases from J, with 10 bases between. The CDR3 DNA is TGTGCCTGGAGTGTAATTTGGGGGGAGACCCAGTACTTC. This translates into CAWSVIWGETQYF.

This chain connects TRBV5-1 to TRBJ2-5; 7 bases are a match to TRBD2. Germline V CDR1 and CDR2: SGHRS, YFSETQ. The CDR3 runs 13 residues. The J segment lost 4 bases and the V segment lost 5 bases, leaving 5 bases of the junction unmatched. The CDR3 DNA reads as TGCGCCAGCAGTGGGGGACTACGAGAGACCCAGTACTTC. Its protein product is CASSGGLRETQYF. The full variable domain, its missing parts supplied by reference TRBV5-1 and TRBJ2-5, is KAGVTQTPRYLIKTRGQQVTLSCSPISGHRSVSWYQQTPGQGLQFLFEYFSETQRNKGNFPGRFSGRQFSNSRSEMNVSTLELGDSALYLCASSGGLRETQYFGPGTRLLVL.

The CDR3 sequence is CAWSVGVKETQYF. Written as DNA, the CDR3 is TGTGCCTGGAGTGTGGGTGTAAAAGAGACCCAGTACTTC. This rearrangement joins TRBV30 to TRBJ2-5; D uncertain. The CDR3 runs to 13 residues. Per the germline V gene, CDR1 is GTSNPN and CDR2 is SVGIG (reference sequence). Deletions cut 0 bases from V and 3 bases from J, with 8 bases between.

About this clone: The same CDR3 arises from other DNA sequences in this sample as well. The J gene is TRBJ2-7, the V gene TRBV20-1, with D possibly matching TRBD1 (5 bases). V was cut by 6 bases and J by 5 bases, with 8 bases left in between. Germline V lookup: CDR1 DFQATT, CDR2 SNEGSKA (reference sequence). This CDR3 is built from 10 residues. The chain's CDR3 is CSALRDEQYF. CDR3 sequence (DNA): TGCAGTGCGCTCAGGGACGAGCAGTACTTC.

This rearrangement joins TRBV6-1 to TRBJ2-7; D unclear. The CDR3 has 14 residues. V lost 6 bases and J lost 2, with 14 bases in between. Germline V gives CDR1 MNHNS, CDR2 SASEGT. This CDR3 reads CASSADVLTYEQYF. CDR3 bases: TGTGCCAGCAGCGCGGATGTCCTTACCTACGAGCAGTACTTC.

This clone was picked up a small number of times. The CDR3 region is CAIANRDSTSNTGELFF. CDR3 bases: TGTGCCATCGCGAATCGTGACAGCACCTCGAACACCGGGGAGCTGTTTTTT. The genes are TRBV10-3 and TRBJ2-2; tentatively, D is TRBD1 (5 bases). V was shortened by 8 bases and J by 0 bases, with 19 bases between the two germline ends. The CDR3 is 17 amino acids. Germline V CDR1 and CDR2: ENHRY, SYGVKD.

The J gene is TRBJ2-1, the V gene TRBV4-3, with D maybe TRBD1 (5 bases). Trimming cost V 3 bases and J 8 bases, with 11 bases left between them. This CDR3 is built from 13 residues. Germline CDR1 and CDR2: LGHNA and YSLEER. The CDR3 DNA reads TGCGCCAGCAGCCACACCTCCAGGGATGAGCAGTTCTTC. Its protein is CASSHTSRDEQFF.

This clone has a count of ten or more. The chain employs TRBV30 and TRBJ2-1, with a possible D match to TRBD2 (6 bases). There are 14 residues in the CDR3. V gave up 1 base and J gave up 10 bases, with 17 bases separating them. Germline CDR1 and CDR2: GTSNPN and SVGIG (reference sequence). This CDR3 is CAWSGGLLPAEQFF. For the CDR3, the DNA is TGTGCCTGGAGTGGGGGACTGCTGCCGGCCGAGCAGTTCTTC.

This chain joins TRBV5-5 and TRBJ2-7; TRBD1 matches at 7 bases. CDR1 and CDR2 from the germline V gene are SGHKS and YYEKEE (reference sequence). The junction had 8 bases not matched to a gene; V was cut back by 5 bases and J by 0 bases. This CDR3 region has 15 residues. Here the CDR3 DNA reads TGTGCCAGCAGTTCGAAAGGGACAGCCTCCTACGAGCAGTACTTC. This codes for CASSSKGTASYEQYF.

This chain joins TRBV6-1 and TRBJ2-7, with a weak D call TRBD1 (6 bases). Germline V gives CDR1 MNHNS, CDR2 SASEGT. The CDR3 is 15 amino acids. The V gene lost 2 bases and the J gene lost 1 base, with 12 bases spanning the gap. For the CDR3, the DNA is TGTGCCAGCAGTGAACAGGGGTCCCCTTCCTACGAGCAGTACTTC. Translation gives CASSEQGSPSYEQYF.

This chain joins TRBV19 and TRBJ2-3, with TRBD2 matching over 7 bases. J gave up 9 bases and V 3 bases, and 9 bases lay outside the gene matches. Germline V gene sequence: CDR1 LNHDA, CDR2 SQIVND (reference sequence). The CDR3 sequence is 14 residues long. This CDR3 reads CASSMGRGFITQYF. In nucleotides, the CDR3 is TGTGCCAGTAGTATGGGGCGGGGGTTTATAACGCAGTATTTT.